The 11 T cell receptor beta chains reported below all come from one sample, sequenced in a study of shared clonotypes between healthy human individuals. Measured with immunoSEQ multiplex PCR; TCRdb has only the in-frame clones, and not every one. The sample contains 560,000 or so clones, roughly 96% of which appear only once. CD8 cells regarded as naive lacked CD45RO, were positively chosen for CCR7, and omitted terminally differentiated effector memory CD45RA+ cells. Sequencing was performed on naive CD8+ T cells sorted from blood. The source of these receptors is a woman aged 25 to 39 in good health.

This chain links TRBV27 with TRBJ2-7; D may be TRBD1 (6 bases). This CDR3 is 13 amino acids long. Trimming removed 6 bases from V and 6 bases from J, with 15 bases in between. Germline assignment: CDR1 MNHEY and CDR2 SMNVEV (reference sequence). CDR3 nucleotide sequence: TGTGCCAGCAGGCTAATTACAGGGTCCGAGCAGTACTTC. Translation: CASRLITGSEQYF.

The chain joins TRBV28 to TRBJ1-4; weak D call: TRBD1 (5 bases). The length of the CDR3 is 16 residues. The germline CDR1 and CDR2 sequences are MDHEN and SYDVKM. Trimming took off 7 bases at V and 8 bases at J, with 23 bases between the two ends. CDR3 sequence: CASKSSSEGIGEKLFF. In nucleotides, the CDR3 is TGTGCCAGCAAAAGTAGCTCAGAGGGGATAGGGGAAAAACTGTTTTTT. The variable domain in full, with the rest retrieved from reference TRBV28 and TRBJ1-4, is DVKVTQSSRYLVKRTGEKVFLECVQDMDHENMFWYRQDPGLGLRLIYFSYDVKMKEKGDIPEGYSVSREKKERFSLILESASTNQTSMYLCASKSSSEGIGEKLFFGSGTQLSVL.

As for this clone: This CDR3 is also generated by other DNA sequences in the sample. The V call is TRBV27, the J call TRBJ1-1; a weak D match, TRBD1 (5 bases). V lost 2 bases to trimming and J lost 4 bases, with 11 bases between them. The CDR3 has 14 amino acids. Germline lookup yields CDR1 MNHEY and CDR2 SMNVEV (reference sequence). CDR3 in amino acids: CASSLRGPGTEAFF. The CDR3 DNA is TGTGCCAGCAGTTTACGGGGCCCCGGCACTGAAGCTTTCTTT.

The rearrangement joins TRBV19 to TRBJ2-7; no clear D gene. This CDR3 is built from 13 residues. Germline CDR1 reads LNHDA; CDR2 reads SQIVND (reference sequence). Trimming took 3 bases from V and 5 from J, leaving 11 bases between them. The CDR3: CASSMTDGNEQYF. In nucleotides, the CDR3 is TGTGCCAGTAGTATGACCGACGGCAACGAGCAGTACTTC.

The genes are TRBV6-1 and TRBJ1-4; D gene ambiguous. The CDR3 is made up of 17 amino acids. Germline-derived CDR1 and CDR2 are MNHNS and SASEGT. V was cut by 1 base and J by 2 bases, with 14 bases left in between. DNA for the CDR3: TGTGCCAGCAGTGAAGTCTTGCTAGGGTATACTAATGAAAAACTGTTTTTT. This encodes CASSEVLLGYTNEKLFF.

This sequence joins TRBV2 and TRBJ2-3, with 7 bases identical to TRBD1. Per germline, CDR1 SNHLY and CDR2 FYNNEI. The J segment lost 4 bases and the V segment lost 5 bases, leaving 3 bases of the junction unmatched. This CDR3 region has 13 residues. The CDR3 DNA reads TGTGCCAGCAGTCTCACAGGGGCAGATACGCAGTATTTT. It translates to CASSLTGADTQYF. The complete variable domain, with remaining parts taken from reference TRBV2 and TRBJ2-3, reads EPEVTQTPSHQVTQMGQEVILRCVPISNHLYFYWYRQILGQKVEFLVSFYNNEISEKSEIFDDQFSVERPDGSNFTLKIRSTKLEDSAMYFCASSLTGADTQYFGPGTRLTVL.

The chain recombines TRBV2 with TRBJ1-1; the D gene is possibly TRBD1 (5 bases). The CDR3 consists of 15 residues. V dropped 3 bases and J dropped 5 bases, with 16 bases sitting between them. Germline CDR1 reads SNHLY; CDR2 reads FYNNEI. The CDR3 spells CASSDWGTPETEAFF. The DNA of the CDR3 is TGTGCCAGCAGTGATTGGGGGACCCCGGAAACTGAAGCTTTCTTT.

The V and J genes are TRBV27 and TRBJ2-1; 10 nucleotides align to TRBD2. V shed 3 bases and J 4 bases; nucleotides not matched to a gene: 6. CDR3 length equals 16 residues. The germline V gene has CDR1 MNHEY and CDR2 SMNVEV (reference sequence). CDR3 DNA sequence: TGTGCCAGCAGTTTCGTTCAGCGGGAGGGATACAATGAGCAGTTCTTC. Its protein product is CASSFVQREGYNEQFF.

V is TRBV13 and J is TRBJ1-1; perhaps TRBD1 as D (6 bases). This CDR3 has 15 amino acids. The ends were cut back, 5 bases at V and 4 bases at J, with 17 bases in the middle. The germline V gene has CDR1 PRHDT and CDR2 FYEKMQ (reference sequence). The CDR3 region has the DNA TGTGCCAGCAGCCCTCTCGGTTCAGGGGTCACTGAAGCTTTCTTT. As protein: CASSPLGSGVTEAFF.

The gene calls are TRBV9 and TRBJ2-1; TRBD2 matches 9 bases. V lost 2 bases and J lost 8; bases outside the gene matches: 8. In germline, CDR1 is SGDLS, CDR2 YYNGEE. CDR3 length: 15 amino acids. CDR3 sequence reads: CASSVAGGPPYEQFF. CDR3 sequence (DNA): TGTGCCAGCAGCGTCGCGGGAGGGCCTCCATATGAGCAGTTCTTC.

For the CDR3, the DNA is TGTGCCAGTAGTATGGGGCAGTTATCCTACGAGCAGTACTTC. Protein: CASSMGQLSYEQYF. The gene calls are TRBV19 and TRBJ2-7, with D maybe TRBD1 (5 bases). Trimming took 3 bases from V and 1 from J, leaving 10 bases between them. Per the germline V gene, CDR1 is LNHDA and CDR2 is SQIVND (reference sequence). The CDR3 runs 14 residues.